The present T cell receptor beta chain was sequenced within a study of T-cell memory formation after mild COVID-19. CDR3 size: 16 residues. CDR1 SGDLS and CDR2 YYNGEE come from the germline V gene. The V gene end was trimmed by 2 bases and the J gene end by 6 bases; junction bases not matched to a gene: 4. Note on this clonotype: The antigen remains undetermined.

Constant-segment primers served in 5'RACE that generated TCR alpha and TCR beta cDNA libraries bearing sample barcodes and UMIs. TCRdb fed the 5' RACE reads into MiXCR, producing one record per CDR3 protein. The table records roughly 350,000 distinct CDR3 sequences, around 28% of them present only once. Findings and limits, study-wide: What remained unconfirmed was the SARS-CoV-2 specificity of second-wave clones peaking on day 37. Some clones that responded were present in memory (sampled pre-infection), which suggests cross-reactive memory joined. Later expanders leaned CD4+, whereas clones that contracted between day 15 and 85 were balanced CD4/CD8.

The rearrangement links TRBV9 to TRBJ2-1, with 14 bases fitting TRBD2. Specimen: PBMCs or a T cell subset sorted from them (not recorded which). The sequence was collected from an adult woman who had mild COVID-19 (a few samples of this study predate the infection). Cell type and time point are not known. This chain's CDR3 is CASSVGLAGEGNEQFF. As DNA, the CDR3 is TGTGCCAGCAGCGTGGGACTAGCGGGAGAGGGCAATGAGCAGTTCTTC.